This T cell receptor (beta chain) was recorded in a study of T cells in Graves' hyperthyroidism and ophthalmopathy. With V trimmed by 5 bases and J by 7 bases, 11 bases remained unmatched. Germline assignment: CDR1 MNHNS and CDR2 SASEGT. The CDR3 has 16 residues. There were TCR beta CDR3 regions amplified from RNA transcripts. The HTBI primer set drove a first-round RT-PCR of the TCR CDR3. MiXCR was run by TCRdb on the multiplex PCR reads, yielding one entry per CDR3 protein. Counted here are fewer than 400,000 distinct CDR3 sequences, over 11% occurring once; the ten biggest clones make up around 28%. This clonotype was counted only a few times.

The source is a man aged 50-59 years with Graves' ophthalmopathy. This chain links TRBV6-1 with TRBJ2-1; 10 positions agree with TRBD2. The sequencing sample was made of blood. The CDR3 nucleotides are TGTGCCAGCAGTTCTCTGGGGACTAGCGCTAGGAATGAGCAGTTCTTC. Amino acid sequence: CASSSLGTSARNEQFF.